A single sample gave rise to the 23 T cell receptor beta chains below, sequenced in a study of blood T cells in healthy people across ages. Alongside a J-beta primer mix, a sample-barcoded 5' primer served in a second PCR lasting about 6 to 11 cycles. TCRdb reanalysed the 5' RACE reads using MiXCR and keeps one entry per CDR3 protein. The sample lists roughly 1.5 million distinct CDR3 sequences; 40% to 45% were seen once. Sample: blood. The receptors were sampled from a woman under 30 in good health.

The gene calls are TRBV28 and TRBJ2-1, with D tentatively TRBD1 (6 bases). Germline-derived CDR1 and CDR2 are MDHEN and SYDVKM. V dropped 4 bases and J dropped 2 bases, with 12 bases sitting between them. CDR3 length equals 15 residues. In DNA form, the CDR3 reads TGTGCCAGCAGTTCAGGGGTTATCGCCTACAATGAGCAGTTCTTC. Amino acids: CASSSGVIAYNEQFF.

The rearrangement links TRBV20-1 to TRBJ2-7, with 11 nucleotides matching TRBD2. Germline V gene sequence: CDR1 DFQATT, CDR2 SNEGSKA (reference sequence). V gave up 6 bases and J gave up 7 bases; unmatched junction bases: 8. The CDR3 loop spans 13 amino acids. CDR3: CSASLAGAKEQYF. CDR3 sequence (DNA): TGCAGTGCGTCACTAGCGGGAGCGAAGGAGCAGTACTTC.

The CDR3 sequence is CASSPLGSGGRSYNEQYF. For the CDR3, the DNA is TGTGCCAGCAGCCCTTTGGGTAGCGGGGGGCGTTCCTACAATGAGCAGTACTTC. This rearrangement joins TRBV7-2 to TRBJ2-1, with 10 bases aligning to TRBD2. Gene TRBJ2-7 matches the end of the DNA better, so the J call may be wrong. Germline CDR1 and CDR2: SGHTA and FQGNSA. This CDR3 region has 18 residues.

The V call is TRBV10-3, the J call TRBJ2-3; D may be TRBD1 (5 bases). Trimming took 4 bases from V and 4 from J, leaving 12 bases between them. Germline CDR1 ENHRY, CDR2 SYGVKD. The CDR3 consists of 14 residues. Written as DNA, the CDR3 is TGTGCCATCAGTGCCGTGGACAAGCCAGATACGCAGTATTTT. It yields the protein CAISAVDKPDTQYF.

The chain joins TRBV25-1 to TRBJ2-3, with TRBD2 matching 9 bases. Germline loops: CDR1 MGHDK, CDR2 SYGVNS. V shed 3 bases, J shed 6 bases, and the junction held 10 bases outside the gene matches. The length of the CDR3 is 16 residues. The CDR3 sequence: CASSEFGLAGLDTQYF. The CDR3 nucleotides are TGTGCCAGCAGTGAGTTTGGGCTAGCGGGGCTTGATACGCAGTATTTT.

The rearrangement links TRBV3-1 to TRBJ2-5, with 10 bases identical to TRBD2. The CDR3 extends over 17 amino acids. The junction had 10 bases not matched to a gene; V was cut back by 6 bases and J by 0 bases. Per germline, CDR1 LGHDT and CDR2 YNNKEL (reference sequence). CDR3 in DNA: TGTGCCAGCAGTCTAGCCCTAGCGGGGGACCACCAAGAGACCCAGTACTTC. It specifies CASSLALAGDHQETQYF.

The chain recombines TRBV15 with TRBJ2-1; 7 bases align to TRBD1. Per germline, CDR1 LNHNV and CDR2 YYDKDF (reference sequence). Unmatched junction bases numbered 14, after V lost 3 bases and J lost 9 bases. The CDR3 contains 16 residues. The CDR3 DNA reads as TGTGCCACCAGCAGCCCCGGTGGGACAGCTTTAGGTGAGCAGTTCTTC. Encoded protein: CATSSPGGTALGEQFF. The full variable domain, its missing parts supplied by reference TRBV15 and TRBJ2-1, is DAMVIQNPRYQVTQFGKPVTLSCSQTLNHNVMYWYQQKSSQAPKLLFHYYDKDFNNEADTPDNFQSRRPNTSFCFLDIRSPGLGDTAMYLCATSSPGGTALGEQFFGPGTRLTVL.

As concerns this clonotype: Because the CDR3 is missing its conserved closing phenylalanine or tryptophan, this is likely a read error. The chain joins TRBV29-1 to TRBJ2-3; TRBD2 matches at 10 bases. Trimming at V came to 5 bases and at J to 5 bases, leaving 10 bases not matched to a gene. Germline CDR1 is SQVTM and CDR2 is ANQGSEA. The CDR3 extends over 15 amino acids. The CDR3 DNA sequence: TGCAGCGTTAAATTACTAGCGGGACATCAAGATACGCAGTATTTA. As protein: CSVKLLAGHQDTQYL.

This chain connects TRBV6-5 to TRBJ1-1; D might be TRBD1 (5 bases). This CDR3 has 15 amino acids. Trimming took off 2 bases at V and 4 bases at J, with 14 bases between the two ends. Germline V gene data show CDR1 as MNHEY and CDR2 as SVGAGI. The CDR3 protein is CASSYGRQLGTEAFF. DNA for the CDR3: TGTGCCAGCAGTTACGGTCGACAGTTGGGCACTGAAGCTTTCTTT.

A remark on this clonotype: One base away lies a much larger clone, so this may be a sequencing read error. The V call is TRBV4-3, the J call TRBJ2-1; 9 bases fit TRBD2. V trimming: 1 base; J trimming: 6 bases; junction bases outside the gene matches: 10. The CDR3 runs 17 residues. Germline V gene sequence: CDR1 LGHNA, CDR2 YSLEER. The DNA of the CDR3 is TGCGCCAGCAGCCAAGTTCCTTTGACTAGCGGTTGCAATGAGCAGTTCTTC. Translating gives CASSQVPLTSGCNEQFF.

The chain recombines TRBV2 with TRBJ1-5; 10 bases line up with TRBD1. Germline V gives CDR1 SNHLY, CDR2 FYNNEI. This CDR3 region has 16 residues. The ends lost 4 bases at V and 5 bases at J; junction bases unmatched: 8. CDR3 nucleotides: TGTGCCAGCAGTGCAGGGACAGGGGAACTTTATCAGCCCCAGCATTTT. Protein: CASSAGTGELYQPQHF.

The chain combines TRBV7-2 with TRBJ2-7; tentative D call: TRBD2 (6 bases). This CDR3 has 20 residues. From germline, CDR1 is SGHTA and CDR2 FQGNSA. The V gene lost 3 bases and the J gene lost 2 bases, with 29 bases spanning the gap. CDR3 in DNA: TGTGCCAGCAGCTTTTATCACGGGGGTGGGCTGATAGCGGCAACCTACGAGCAGTACTTC. Amino acids: CASSFYHGGGLIAATYEQYF.

This clonotype appeared a few times. The CDR3 sequence is CASSLARAHTEAFF. The CDR3 nucleotides read TGTGCCAGCAGCTTGGCCAGGGCTCACACTGAAGCTTTCTTT. The rearrangement links TRBV5-6 to TRBJ1-1, with D possibly being TRBD1 (5 bases). V lost 0 bases to trimming and J lost 3 bases, with 9 bases between them. This CDR3 is built from 14 residues. The germline V gene has CDR1 SGHDT and CDR2 YYEEEE.

The chain combines TRBV25-1 with TRBJ2-1; no reliable D call. With 4 bases removed from V and 4 bases from J, the gap between germline ends came to 17 bases. This CDR3 has 16 amino acids. Per germline, CDR1 MGHDK and CDR2 SYGVNS. CDR3 bases: TGTGCCAGCAGTGGAGGCAAGGGTAATAGTTACAATGAGCAGTTCTTC. It encodes CASSGGKGNSYNEQFF.

The chain links TRBV28 to TRBJ1-2, with TRBD1 matching over 9 bases. The CDR3 runs to 16 residues. CDR1 and CDR2 from the germline V gene are MDHEN and SYDVKM. Losses at the gene ends were 3 bases for V and 3 bases for J; bases not matched to a gene: 8. DNA of the CDR3: TGTGCCAGCAGTTTGGGCGGGGGACAGGGCTACTATGGCTACACCTTC. Translated: CASSLGGGQGYYGYTF.

This clonotype showed up many times. V gene TRBV20-1 combines with J gene TRBJ1-2, with 8 bases fitting TRBD1. The CDR3 is made up of 12 amino acids. From germline, CDR1 is DFQATT and CDR2 SNEGSKA (reference sequence). Germline trimming cut 7 bases from V and 5 bases from J; bases unmatched to any gene: 6. CDR3 protein: CSVPTGAYGYTF. The CDR3 bases are TGCAGTGTCCCGACAGGGGCTTATGGCTACACCTTC.

This sequence joins TRBV20-1 and TRBJ2-3; D remains ambiguous. Trimming shortened V by 0 bases and J by 3 bases, and 16 bases separated the two germline ends. The CDR3 consists of 16 residues. The germline CDR1 and CDR2 sequences are DFQATT and SNEGSKA (reference sequence). The CDR3 spells CSARDPLTGPTDTQYF. The CDR3 DNA reads TGCAGTGCTAGAGATCCCCTCACCGGCCCAACAGATACGCAGTATTTT.

This chain joins TRBV6-5 and TRBJ2-1; D may correspond to TRBD1 or TRBD2 (5 bases each). Germline CDR1 reads MNHEY; CDR2 reads SVGAGI. This CDR3 has 14 amino acids. V was pared by 2 bases and J by 7 bases, with 12 bases between. The CDR3 nucleotides read TGTGCCAGCAGTTACCACCAGGGCGGGAATGAGCAGTTCTTC. Translating it yields CASSYHQGGNEQFF.

The chain is built from TRBV29-1 and TRBJ1-2, with a possible D match to TRBD1 (6 bases). This CDR3 region has 12 residues. Germline V gene sequence: CDR1 SQVTM, CDR2 ANQGSEA. V was pared by 5 bases and J by 4 bases, with 11 bases between. CDR3 sequence reads: CSVSGTPYGYTF. The DNA for the CDR3 is TGCAGCGTTTCCGGGACACCCTATGGCTACACCTTC.

Only a few counts were recorded for this clonotype. The V and J genes are TRBV2 and TRBJ2-3; 12 bases match TRBD2. Germline lookup yields CDR1 SNHLY and CDR2 FYNNEI. V lost 7 bases, J lost 2 bases, and 7 bases stayed unmatched. The CDR3 loop spans 16 amino acids. This CDR3 is CASNLGLAGPTDTQYF. DNA of the CDR3: TGTGCCAGCAACCTCGGACTAGCGGGACCCACAGATACGCAGTATTTT.

The chain recombines TRBV9 with TRBJ1-4; maybe TRBD1 (5 bases). Trimming pared 0 bases from V and 8 bases from J, leaving 14 bases between. Germline V lookup: CDR1 SGDLS, CDR2 YYNGEE. CDR3 length: 15 residues. The CDR3 nucleotides read TGTGCCAGCAGCGTAGGCGGAGCCCGGGGCGAAAAACTGTTTTTT. Its protein product is CASSVGGARGEKLFF.

This clonotype was found a few times. V usage is TRBV29-1 and J usage is TRBJ1-1; D is possibly TRBD1 (5 bases). Trimming pared 5 bases from V and 0 bases from J, leaving 10 bases between. The CDR3 contains 13 residues. CDR1 is SQVTM and CDR2 is ANQGSEA in the germline V gene. In DNA form, the CDR3 reads TGCAGCGTTCAACAGGTGCTGAACACTGAAGCTTTCTTT. This gives the protein CSVQQVLNTEAFF.

As for this clonotype: This may come from a read error, since a much larger clone is one base off. The V call is TRBV29-1, the J call TRBJ2-5, with D hard to call. The germline V gene encodes CDR1 SQVTM and CDR2 ANQGSEA. The CDR3 is 12 residues long. V was pared by 3 bases and J by 11 bases, with 16 bases between. The CDR3 sequence: CSVDSWNNEQYF. CDR3 sequence (DNA): TGCAGCGTTGACAGTTGGAACAATGAGCAGTACTTC.